The subject of this entry is one TCR beta chain. This clonotype was picked up many times. No antigen is known for it. No much larger clone exists at a distance of one base, and base qualities are not known. The sample is drawn from a study of molecular identifiers for immune sequencing clone quantification (dated by TCRdb to 2016 to 2018). General notes on the study: In a replicate experiment, RNA from about 19,000 or 110,000 naive CD8 T cells was split into five aliquots, four of which were sequenced. This methods study used CD8 T cells to benchmark TCR RNA copy counting and molecular-identifier clustering-based TCR repertoire sequencing (MIDCIRS). On the study overall, not on this receptor specifically: Even against a background of some 1 million naive CD8 T cells, spiked-in Jurkat TCR RNA amounting to a single cell's worth was reported to be detectable. In CMV-specific effector cells, clones with more than 20 RNA copies accounted for over 99% of molecules, whereas in naive cells such clones accounted for under 1%. When barcode sub-clustering was left out, chimeric consensus sequences inflated TCR diversity, with chimeras reaching as high as 47%. Naive libraries contained spiked-in Jurkat TCR RNA (approximately nine copies' worth), which is not part of the donor repertoire. Highly expanded clone sizes could be underestimated if identical TCR molecules share a barcode. Modeling estimated about 2.8 recovered TCR RNA copies per cell, compared with about ten by digital PCR, which implies roughly 27% capture efficiency.

The receptor library was made with PCR. Instrument used: NextSeq 500. Bulk TCR libraries were generated as previously described, with the TCR primers listed in Table S5 used. Purification of total RNA was performed with the Qiagen AllPrep DNA/RNA kit. Before analysis, reads from multiple sequencing runs of one library were combined. In the authors' own workflow: Only reads with exact TCR constant sequence were kept, trimmed to 150 nt, and grouped by their 12-nt molecular barcodes. Reads within each barcode group were sub-clustered using a 15% Levenshtein threshold, and quality-weighted consensus sequences were constructed for each RNA molecule. Non-functional sequences were discarded, and so were lower-count sequences lying one edit away from another sequence. Based on a fit of two negative binomial distributions, barcode sub-clusters having less than 20% of the maximum read count were discarded. The public reads were quality trimmed at Q25 with fastp and then assembled into clones with MiXCR by TCRdb, keeping productive beta chains. Rows are combined by CDR3 protein, so each entry shows the most common genes and DNA. The V and J calls shown here were made by TCRdb, not taken from the authors' results. The sample table records hundreds of thousands of distinct CDR3 sequences; about 25% of these occur just once. The ten largest clones capture about 0.78% of the sample.

From a lookup of the germline V gene, CDR1 and CDR2 are MDHEN and SYDVKM. V and J are truncated by 5 bases and 3 bases respectively, leaving an intervening sequence of 18 bases. Spanning cysteine to phenylalanine, the CDR3 consists of 16 amino acids. Just the 48-base CDR3 DNA is kept, in frame starting at base 1. Libraries of naive CD8 T cells were built from anywhere between about 20,000 and 1,000,000 sorted cells, with 10%, 30% or 50% of the purified RNA used. Naive CD8 T cells were FACS-sorted as CD8+CD4-CCR7+CD45RA+ on a BD FACSAria II into RLT Plus buffer. Roughly ten TCR copies' worth of Jurkat RNA were spiked into about 20,000-1,000,000 naive CD8 T cell samples to test detection sensitivity. Enrichment of CD8 T cells was done with RosetteSep CD8+ T Cell Enrichment Cocktail plus Ficoll-Paque, and ACK red cell lysis came afterward.

The V gene is TRBV28 and the J gene is TRBJ2-3, and the D gene may be TRBD2, 6 bases matching. This TCR came from a human donor in good health. Some libraries in this study had Jurkat cell RNA spiked in. The sample consisted of naive CD8+ T cells from blood, with Jurkat cell RNA spiked in. The cell subset or site tag for this specimen amounts to: FACS-sorted CD8+CD4-CCR7+CD45RA+ naive T cells. The sequence in DNA is TGTGCCAGCAGTCCCTCTCCGGGAGTTGGGACAGATACGCAGTATTTT. Translated, this is CASSPSPGVGTDTQYF.